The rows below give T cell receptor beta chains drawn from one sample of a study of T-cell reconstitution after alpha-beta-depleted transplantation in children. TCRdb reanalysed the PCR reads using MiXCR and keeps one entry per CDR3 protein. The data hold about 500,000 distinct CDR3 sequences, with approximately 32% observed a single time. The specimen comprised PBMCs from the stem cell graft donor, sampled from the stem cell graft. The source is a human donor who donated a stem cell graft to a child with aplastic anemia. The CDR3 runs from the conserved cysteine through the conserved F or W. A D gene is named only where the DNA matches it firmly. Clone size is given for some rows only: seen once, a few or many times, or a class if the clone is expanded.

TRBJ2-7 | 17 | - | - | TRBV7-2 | CASSLVRGGVRNYEQYF | TGTGCCAGCAGCTTAGTACGGGGTGGTGTAAGGAACTACGAGCAGTACTTC
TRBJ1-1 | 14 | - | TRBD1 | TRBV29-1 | CSVSVGQMNTEAFF | TGCAGCGTGAGCGTGGGACAGATGAACACTGAAGCTTTCTTT
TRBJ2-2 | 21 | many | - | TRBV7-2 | CASSLSRLGAGRYANTGELFF | TGTGCCAGCAGCTTATCGAGGCTCGGCGCGGGAAGATACGCGAACACCGGGGAGCTGTTTTTT
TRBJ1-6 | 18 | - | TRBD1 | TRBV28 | CASGPGFRGPSYNSPLHF | TGTGCCAGCGGGCCCGGTTTTAGGGGGCCCTCCTATAATTCACCCCTCCACTTT
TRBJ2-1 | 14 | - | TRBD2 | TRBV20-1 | CSARLGSGINEQFF | TGCAGTGCTAGATTGGGTAGCGGGATCAATGAGCAGTTCTTC
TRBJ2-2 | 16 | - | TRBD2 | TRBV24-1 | CATSDGLAGGYGELFF | TGTGCCACCAGTGACGGACTAGCGGGAGGTTACGGGGAGCTGTTTTTT
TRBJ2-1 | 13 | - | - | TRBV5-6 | CASSLEFYNEQFF | TGTGCCAGCAGCTTGGAGTTCTACAATGAGCAGTTCTTC
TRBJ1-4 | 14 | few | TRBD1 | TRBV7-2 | CASSERSPGGRLFF | TGTGCCAGCAGCGAACGCTCCCCAGGGGGTAGGCTGTTTTTT
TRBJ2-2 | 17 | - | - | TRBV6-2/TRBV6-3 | CASSFPSGGGNTGELFF | TGTGCCAGCAGTTTCCCCTCGGGTGGAGGGAACACCGGGGAGCTGTTTTTT
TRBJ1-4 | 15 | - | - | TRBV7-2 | CASSLVAGGGEKLFF | TGTGCCAGCAGCTTAGTAGCGGGCGGCGGAGAAAAACTGTTTTTT
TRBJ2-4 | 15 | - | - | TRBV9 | CASSAGGVAKNIQYF | TGTGCCAGCAGCGCCGGTGGGGTAGCCAAAAACATTCAGTACTTC
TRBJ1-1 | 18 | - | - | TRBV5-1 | CASSPTPPFQEMNTEAFF | TGCGCCAGCAGCCCGACCCCCCCCTTTCAGGAGATGAACACTGAAGCTTTCTTT
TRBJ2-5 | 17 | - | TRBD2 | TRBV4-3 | CASSQASGTSPRETQYF | TGCGCCAGCAGCCAAGCGAGCGGGACTAGCCCTCGGGAGACCCAGTACTTC
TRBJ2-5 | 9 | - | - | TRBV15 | CAILRTQYF | TGTGCCATCCTTCGGACCCAGTACTTC
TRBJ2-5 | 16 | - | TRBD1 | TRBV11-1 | CASSRTGQGGWETQYF | TGTGCCAGCAGCCGCACGGGACAGGGCGGTTGGGAGACCCAGTACTTC
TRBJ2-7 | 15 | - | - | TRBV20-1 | CSARDRSTASYEQYF | TGCAGTGCTAGAGATCGAAGCACTGCCTCCTACGAGCAGTACTTC
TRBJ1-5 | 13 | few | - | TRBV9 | CASSAGITQPQHF | TGTGCCAGCAGCGCTGGGATCACTCAGCCCCAGCATTTT
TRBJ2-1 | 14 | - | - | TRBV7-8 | CASSLGTLGTEQFF | TGTGCCAGCAGCTTAGGGACACTAGGAACTGAGCAGTTCTTC
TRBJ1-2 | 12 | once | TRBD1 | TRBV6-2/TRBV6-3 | CAIKDRVDGYTF | TGTGCCATAAAAGACAGGGTGGATGGCTACACCTTC
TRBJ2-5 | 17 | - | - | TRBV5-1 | CASSLGFQGIVAETQYF | TGCGCCAGCAGCTTGGGTTTTCAGGGTATAGTGGCGGAGACCCAGTACTTC
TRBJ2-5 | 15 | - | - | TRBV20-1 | CSASIIGARGETQYF | TGCAGTGCTAGCATCATAGGGGCGAGGGGAGAGACCCAGTACTTC
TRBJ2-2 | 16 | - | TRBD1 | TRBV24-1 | CATRAGGSPGTGELFF | TGTGCCACCAGGGCAGGGGGATCCCCGGGCACCGGGGAGCTGTTTTTT
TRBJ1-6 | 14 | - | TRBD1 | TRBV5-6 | CASSLPDRGSPLHF | TGTGCCAGCAGCTTGCCGGACAGGGGTTCACCCCTCCACTTT
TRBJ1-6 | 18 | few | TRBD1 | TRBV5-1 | CASSSIPRPGGTNSPLHF | TGCGCCAGCAGCTCCATACCGAGGCCAGGGGGCACTAATTCACCCCTCCACTTT
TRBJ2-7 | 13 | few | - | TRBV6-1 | CASSATDSYEQYF | TGTGCCAGCAGTGCAACCGACTCCTACGAGCAGTACTTC
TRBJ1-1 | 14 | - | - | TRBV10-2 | CASEDRGKDTEAFF | TGCGCCAGTGAAGACCGGGGCAAGGACACTGAAGCTTTCTTT
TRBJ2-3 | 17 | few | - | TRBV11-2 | CASSLDVVAGRVKTQYF | TGTGCCAGCAGCTTAGACGTAGTCGCGGGACGAGTTAAGACGCAGTATTTT
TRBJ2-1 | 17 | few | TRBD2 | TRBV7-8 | CASSAREGTSGYNEQFF | TGTGCCAGCAGCGCCCGCGAAGGGACTAGCGGTTACAATGAGCAGTTCTTC
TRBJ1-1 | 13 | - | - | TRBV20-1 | CSARTVVGTEAFF | TGCAGTGCTAGGACAGTCGTGGGCACTGAAGCTTTCTTT
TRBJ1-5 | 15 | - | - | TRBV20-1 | CSASVQTHSNQPQHF | TGCAGTGCCAGTGTACAGACCCATAGCAATCAGCCCCAGCATTTT
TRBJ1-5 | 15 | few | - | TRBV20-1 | CSASGGLGGNQPQHF | TGCAGTGCCAGCGGGGGGTTGGGCGGCAATCAGCCCCAGCATTTT
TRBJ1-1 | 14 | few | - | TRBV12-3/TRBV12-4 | CASSFGEVGTEAFF | TGTGCCAGCAGTTTTGGAGAAGTGGGCACTGAAGCTTTCTTT
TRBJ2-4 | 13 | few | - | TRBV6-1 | CASSRTAGNIQYF | TGTGCCAGCAGCCGGACAGCCGGGAACATTCAGTACTTC
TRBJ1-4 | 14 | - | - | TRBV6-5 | CASSYIRFDGKLFF | TGTGCCAGCAGTTACATCAGGTTTGACGGAAAACTGTTTTTT
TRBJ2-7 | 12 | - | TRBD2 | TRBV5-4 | CASSSLAGALSF | TGTGCCAGCAGCTCTCTAGCGGGAGCCTTATCCTTC
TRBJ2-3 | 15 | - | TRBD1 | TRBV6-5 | CASSYSTGNTDTQYF | TGTGCCAGCAGTTACTCGACAGGGAACACAGATACGCAGTATTTT
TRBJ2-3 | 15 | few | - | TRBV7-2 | CASSPAEWGTDTQYF | TGTGCCAGCAGCCCGGCGGAGTGGGGCACAGATACGCAGTATTTT
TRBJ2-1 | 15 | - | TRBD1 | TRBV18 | CASTRAGTGVDEQFF | TGTGCCAGCACCAGGGCCGGGACAGGGGTCGATGAGCAGTTCTTC
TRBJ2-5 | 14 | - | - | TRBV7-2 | CASSPLSFQETQYF | TGTGCCAGCAGTCCCCTCTCTTTCCAAGAGACCCAGTACTTC
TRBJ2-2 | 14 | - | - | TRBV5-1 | CASSLGMNTGELFF | TGCGCCAGCAGCTTGGGTATGAACACCGGGGAGCTGTTTTTT
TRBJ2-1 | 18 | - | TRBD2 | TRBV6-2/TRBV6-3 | CASSYSSTSGRIIHEQFF | TGTGCCAGCAGTTACTCGTCGACTAGCGGGAGGATCATCCATGAGCAGTTCTTC
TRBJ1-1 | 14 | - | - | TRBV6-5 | CASSYQQGFSEAFF | TGTGCCAGCAGTTACCAACAGGGTTTCTCTGAAGCTTTCTTT
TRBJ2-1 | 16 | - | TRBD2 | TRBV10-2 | CASRDAGTSGRNEQFF | TGCGCCAGCAGGGATGCCGGGACTAGCGGGAGAAATGAGCAGTTCTTC
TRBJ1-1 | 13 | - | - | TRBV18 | CASSPGLGPIAFF | TGTGCCAGCTCACCAGGGCTTGGACCCATCGCTTTCTTT
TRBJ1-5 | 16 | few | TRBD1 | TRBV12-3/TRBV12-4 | CASSPNYGQGSQPQHF | TGTGCCAGCAGTCCCAATTACGGACAGGGGAGTCAGCCCCAGCATTTT
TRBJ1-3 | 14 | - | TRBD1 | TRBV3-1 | CASSPYRGRNTIYF | TGTGCCAGCAGCCCCTACAGGGGCAGAAACACCATATATTTT
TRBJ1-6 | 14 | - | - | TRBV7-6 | CATHGADYNSPLHF | TGTGCCACCCACGGGGCAGACTATAATTCACCCCTCCACTTT
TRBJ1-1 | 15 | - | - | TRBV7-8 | CASSLVNGQGTEAFF | TGTGCCAGCAGCTTAGTTAACGGTCAAGGCACTGAAGCTTTCTTT
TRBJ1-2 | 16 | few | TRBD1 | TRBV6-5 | CASSYLVWTGFYGYTF | TGTGCCAGCAGTTACCTGGTGTGGACAGGGTTCTATGGCTACACCTTC
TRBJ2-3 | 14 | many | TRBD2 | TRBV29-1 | CSVGLAGNTDTQYF | TGCAGCGTTGGTCTAGCGGGGAACACAGATACGCAGTATTTT
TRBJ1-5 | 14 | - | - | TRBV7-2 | CASSPKSGFQPQHF | TGTGCCAGCAGCCCTAAATCGGGGTTTCAGCCCCAGCATTTT
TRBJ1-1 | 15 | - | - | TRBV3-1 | CASSPRDSGLGEAFF | TGTGCCAGCAGCCCGCGGGACTCCGGCCTTGGTGAAGCTTTCTTT
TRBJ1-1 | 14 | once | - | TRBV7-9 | CASSQDKANTEAFF | TGTGCCAGCAGCCAGGACAAAGCGAACACTGAAGCTTTCTTT
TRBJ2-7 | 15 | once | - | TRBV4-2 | CASSQDSQASLEQYF | TGTGCCAGCAGCCAAGATAGCCAGGCTTCCCTCGAGCAGTACTTC
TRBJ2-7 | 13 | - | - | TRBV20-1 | CSGRRGNTGEQYF | TGCAGTGGCCGGAGGGGTAATACGGGCGAGCAGTACTTC
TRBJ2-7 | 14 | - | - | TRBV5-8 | CASTTPGLNYEQYF | TGTGCCAGCACCACTCCCGGGCTTAACTACGAGCAGTACTTC
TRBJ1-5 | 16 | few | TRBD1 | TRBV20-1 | CSASSRGTGQHQPQHF | TGCAGTGCTTCCTCCCGCGGGACAGGGCAACATCAGCCCCAGCATTTT
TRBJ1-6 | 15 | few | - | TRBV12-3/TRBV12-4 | CASSYSDSSRSPLHF | TGTGCCAGCAGCTATTCGGATAGCTCGCGGTCACCCCTCCACTTT
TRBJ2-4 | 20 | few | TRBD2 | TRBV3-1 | CASSSRTTSGSHYSKNIQYF | TGTGCCAGCAGCTCTCGCACGACTAGCGGGAGTCATTACTCCAAAAACATTCAGTACTTC